This TCR beta chain emerged from a study of cytomegalovirus exposure and HLA in healthy donors. Use of 60 Vbeta and 13 Jbeta primers characterized the PCR. Measured with immunoSEQ multiplex PCR; TCRdb has only the in-frame clones, and not every one. The table includes about 200,000 clones, 82% detected once. The sequence was obtained from a man aged 35-49 years in good health and CMV-seropositive. Sequencing was performed on PBMCs.

The CDR3 coding sequence is TGCGCCAGCAGCTTGAACGGCGGAACCTACGAGCAGTACTTC. This codes for CASSLNGGTYEQYF. The chain combines TRBV5-1 with TRBJ2-7; D remains unclear. Germline V CDR1 and CDR2: SGHRS, YFSETQ. V was pared by 1 base and J by 2 bases, with 10 bases between. This CDR3 is 14 amino acids long.